The 9 T cell receptor beta chains presented below share a single source sample, sequenced in a study of shared clonotypes between healthy human individuals. Generated by immunoSEQ multiplex PCR, the TCRdb table keeps only in-frame clones and is missing some. The sample records some 2 million clones, 90% to 95% being singletons. What was sequenced was naive CD4+ T cells sorted from blood. Subset indicated: CD45RA+ positively selected. The receptor set was obtained from a man younger than 30 in good health.

This chain connects TRBV30 to TRBJ2-7; the match to TRBD2 covers 7 bases. Germline trimming cut 1 base from V and 2 bases from J; bases unmatched to any gene: 8. The CDR3 loop spans 15 amino acids. Germline values: CDR1 GTSNPN, CDR2 SVGIG (reference sequence). The CDR3 is CAWSASGSSTYEQYF. In DNA form, the CDR3 reads TGTGCCTGGAGTGCTAGCGGTTCAAGCACCTACGAGCAGTACTTC.

In this sample, this clone turned up a few times. The same CDR3 is also encoded by other DNA sequences in this sample. The chain couples TRBV9 to TRBJ2-2; D is unclear. The V gene lost 0 bases and the J gene lost 2 bases, with 5 bases spanning the gap. This CDR3 is built from 14 residues. Germline values: CDR1 SGDLS, CDR2 YYNGEE. The CDR3 nucleotides are TGTGCCAGCAGCGTAGACCTAAACACCGGGGAGCTGTTTTTT. It translates to CASSVDLNTGELFF.

The chain is built from TRBV27 and TRBJ2-7, with 8 bases lining up with TRBD1. V dropped 9 bases and J dropped 7; count of bases not matched to a gene: 17. Germline V gives CDR1 MNHEY, CDR2 SMNVEV (reference sequence). The length of the CDR3 is 15 residues. The CDR3 DNA follows: TGTGCCAGAAGTCCCCATGCGAGGACAGGGTGTGAGCAGTACTTC. This encodes CARSPHARTGCEQYF.

The J gene is TRBJ2-7, the V gene TRBV13; 8 nucleotides align to TRBD1. The germline CDR1 and CDR2 sequences are PRHDT and FYEKMQ (reference sequence). This CDR3 has 16 residues. V trimming: 4 bases; J trimming: 5 bases; junction bases outside the gene matches: 13. The CDR3 DNA reads TGTGCCAGCAGCTCCGAAGCAGGACAGGGCGACGACGAGCAGTACTTC. This translates into CASSSEAGQGDDEQYF.

This chain uses TRBV10-1 with TRBJ1-2; 7 bases align to TRBD1. The CDR3 covers 15 residues. Germline CDR1 is WNHNN and CDR2 is SYGVQD (reference sequence). V gave up 5 bases and J gave up 2 bases; unmatched junction bases: 8. The DNA of the CDR3 is TGCGCCAGCAGTCCCGTGCAGGGGGGAAACTATGGCTACACCTTC. Amino acid sequence: CASSPVQGGNYGYTF.

Remarks on this clone: A junction boundary mismatches the germline segment, possibly from a read error. The rearrangement links TRBV7-7 to TRBJ2-7; tentatively, D is TRBD1 (6 bases). CDR3 length: 13 amino acids. CDR1 and CDR2 (germline): SSHAT, FNYEAQ (reference sequence). The CDR3 loop reads CASSPQGSWEQYF. As DNA, the CDR3 is TGTGCTAGCAGCCCCCAGGGGAGTTGGGAGCAGTACTTC.

The V gene is TRBV4-1, the J gene TRBJ1-4, with 9 bases identical to TRBD1. The CDR3 totals 18 residues. Germline trimming cut 1 base from V and 3 bases from J; bases unmatched to any gene: 9. The germline CDR1 and CDR2 sequences are MGHRA and YSYEKL. This CDR3 is CASSQGTGAPGSNEKLFF. The CDR3 DNA reads TGCGCCAGCAGCCAAGGGACAGGGGCGCCAGGCTCTAATGAAAAACTGTTTTTT.

V is TRBV5-1 and J is TRBJ2-2, with D perhaps matching TRBD2 (5 bases). The germline gives CDR1 SGHRS, CDR2 YFSETQ. CDR3 length: 15 amino acids. Trimming cost V 4 bases and J 6 bases, with 16 bases left between them. CDR3 region: CASSQLVGVPGELFF. The CDR3 DNA reads as TGCGCCAGCAGCCAACTCGTGGGAGTCCCCGGGGAGCTGTTTTTT.

The CDR3 loop reads CASSLDRGFGEQYF. CDR3 DNA sequence: TGTGCCAGCAGCTTAGACAGGGGTTTCGGCGAGCAGTACTTC. The chain carries TRBV7-2 and TRBJ2-7, with 7 nucleotides matching TRBD1. Germline CDR1 SGHTA, CDR2 FQGNSA. The CDR3 contains 14 residues. J gave up 6 bases and V 1 base, and 6 bases lay outside the gene matches. Combining the CDR3 with reference TRBV7-2 and TRBJ2-7 gives the whole variable domain GAGVSQSPSNKVTEKGKDVELRCDPISGHTALYWYRQSLGQGLEFLIYFQGNSAPDKSGLPSDRFSAERTGGSVSTLTIQRTQQEDSAVYLCASSLDRGFGEQYFGPGTRLTVT.